The clone carrying this T cell receptor (beta chain) was found a few times. The antigen is undetermined. The sample originates from a study of T-cell memory formation after mild COVID-19. Overall study: TCR clusters mostly belonged to single donors.

Libraries for TCRalpha and TCRbeta carried sample barcodes and unique molecular identifiers via 5'RACE. MiXCR, applied by TCRdb to the 5' RACE reads, yields one record per CDR3 protein. The sample has roughly 110,000 distinct CDR3 sequences, approximately 15% seen once. General observations from the study: Most CD4+ clones that shrank were in CM and EM, while CD8+ ones turned up in EMRA. Clones contracting across day 15 to 85 had a balanced CD4/CD8 profile; later expanding clones leaned CD4+.

The receptor was derived from a man between 18 and 29 years old who had mild COVID-19 (a few samples of this study predate the infection). Cell type and time point are not known. Sequenced sample: PBMCs or a T cell subset sorted from them (not recorded which).

CDR3 residues: CATSLRGGYEQYF. In nucleotides, the CDR3 is TGTGCCACCAGTCTAAGAGGCGGGTACGAGCAGTACTTC. The chain joins TRBV15 to TRBJ2-7, with D maybe TRBD2 (5 bases). Per germline, CDR1 LNHNV and CDR2 YYDKDF (reference sequence). V dropped 6 bases and J dropped 4 bases, with 13 bases sitting between them. There are 13 residues in the CDR3.